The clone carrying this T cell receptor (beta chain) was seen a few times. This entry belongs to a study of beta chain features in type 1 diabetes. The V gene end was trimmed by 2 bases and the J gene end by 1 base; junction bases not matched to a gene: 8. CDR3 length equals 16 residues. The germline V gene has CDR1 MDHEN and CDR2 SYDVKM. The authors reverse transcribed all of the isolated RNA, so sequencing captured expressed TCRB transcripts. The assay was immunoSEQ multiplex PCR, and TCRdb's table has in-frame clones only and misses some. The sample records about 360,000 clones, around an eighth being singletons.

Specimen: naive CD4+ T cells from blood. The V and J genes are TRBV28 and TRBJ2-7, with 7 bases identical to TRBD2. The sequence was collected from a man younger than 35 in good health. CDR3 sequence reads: CASSLSWLAVSYEQYF. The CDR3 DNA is TGTGCCAGCAGTTTAAGCTGGCTAGCGGTATCCTACGAGCAGTACTTC.